These 5 T cell receptor beta chains came from one sample sequenced in a study of shared clonotypes between healthy human individuals. TCRdb's table, derived via immunoSEQ multiplex PCR, lists solely in-frame clones and lacks some. The data show 2 million to 2.5 million clones, 90% to 95% seen once. The source material was naive CD4+ T cells from PBMCs. Sample subset: CD45RA+ positively selected. Receptors were obtained from a man between 18 and 35 years old in good health. Some clones in this sample may be carry-over from other donors' samples.

This clone appeared a single time. The chain links TRBV6-5 to TRBJ2-7, with D possibly TRBD1 on 5 matching bases. There are 15 residues in the CDR3. Germline CDR1 reads MNHEY; CDR2 reads SVGAGI. V shed 3 bases and J shed 0 bases, with 12 bases lying between them. The CDR3 DNA reads TGTGCCAGCAGTTATCAGGGAACCAGCTCCTACGAGCAGTACTTC. It yields the protein CASSYQGTSSYEQYF.

J is TRBJ2-1 and V is TRBV6-6; D may match TRBD1 or TRBD2 (5 bases each). Trimming took off 4 bases at V and 5 bases at J, with 9 bases between the two ends. Germline CDR1 MNHNY, CDR2 SVGAGI (reference sequence). The CDR3 runs 13 residues. The chain's CDR3 is CASSSGRNNEQFF. CDR3 in DNA: TGTGCCAGCAGTTCGGGGCGGAACAATGAGCAGTTCTTC.

In this sample, this clone turned up once. The chain carries TRBV5-1 and TRBJ2-7; no clear D. Germline CDR1 reads SGHRS; CDR2 reads YFSETQ. This CDR3 has 13 residues. The germline V and J ends were trimmed by 0 bases and 7 bases, with 11 bases remaining between them. The CDR3 here is CASSLVPQEEQYF. The CDR3, as DNA: TGCGCCAGCAGCTTGGTACCGCAAGAGGAGCAGTACTTC.

This clone was observed once. The V and J genes are TRBV28 and TRBJ2-1, with TRBD1 matching 8 bases. Trimming cost V 10 bases and J 8 bases; bases outside gene matches: 19. CDR1 and CDR2 (germline): MDHEN, SYDVKM. The CDR3 is 16 residues long. The CDR3 loop is CAIHEPLGQGLDEQFF. Here the CDR3 DNA reads TGTGCCATCCACGAGCCGCTAGGACAGGGCTTGGATGAGCAGTTCTTC.

V is TRBV5-1 and J is TRBJ2-3; D ambiguous. V was trimmed by 0 bases and J by 1 base, leaving 9 bases between them. This CDR3 has 15 residues. CDR1 is SGHRS, CDR2 YFSETQ, per germline. CDR3: CASSLGGQRTDTQYF. The DNA of the CDR3 is TGCGCCAGCAGCTTGGGTGGTCAACGCACAGATACGCAGTATTTT.